The sequence of this TCR beta chain was determined in a study of blood T cells in healthy people across ages. A sample-barcoded 5' primer and a J-beta primer mix were used in a second PCR of roughly 7 to 11 cycles. TCRdb re-derived calls from the 5' RACE reads in MiXCR, one entry per CDR3 protein. The table includes around 800,000 distinct CDR3 sequences, around 25% detected once. This clonotype was counted between two and nine times. This sample was also put to use in a study of T cells of mothers and their children. Per that study: All extracted RNA went into cDNA synthesis, roughly 1.5 ug per 15 ul.

The specimen sequenced was blood. The clonotype comes from a boy between 10 and 17 years old in good health.

The CDR3 reads CASSLDRVPVLFF. The CDR3 bases are TGTGCCAGCAGCTTGGACAGAGTCCCGGTGCTGTTTTTT. The chain combines TRBV5-5 with TRBJ2-2; no firm D call. The CDR3 covers 13 residues. The V and J ends lost 0 bases and 13 bases respectively, with 13 bases between them. The germline V gene encodes CDR1 SGHKS and CDR2 YYEKEE (reference sequence).